Listed here are 24 T cell receptor beta chains from one sample, sequenced in a study of blood T cells in healthy people across ages. Through a sample-barcoded 5' primer and a J-beta primer mix, a second PCR was run for roughly 6 to 11 cycles. TCRdb fed the 5' RACE reads into MiXCR, producing one record per CDR3 protein. This table holds roughly 500,000 distinct CDR3 sequences, 27% found once. The sample comprised blood. The origin of the receptors is an older woman in good health.

The sample holds a few counts of this clonotype. J is TRBJ2-1 and V is TRBV7-9; TRBD1 aligns across 9 bases. The J call may be faulty, since TRBJ2-7 better matches the DNA end. Germline V gene lookup returns CDR1 SEHNR and CDR2 FQNEAQ (reference sequence). This CDR3 is 15 amino acids long. The CDR3, as DNA: TGTGCCAGCAGCCTCCTTGGGACAGGGACGGGGGAGCAGTACTTC. Translation gives CASSLLGTGTGEQYF.

This chain connects TRBV6-5 to TRBJ2-2; D tentatively fits TRBD1 or TRBD2 (5 bases each). The CDR3 is 14 amino acids. V was trimmed by 0 bases and J by 7 bases, leaving 9 bases between them. Germline V gene lookup returns CDR1 MNHEY and CDR2 SVGAGI. The CDR3 sequence: CASSYSGPYGELFF. CDR3 coding DNA: TGTGCCAGCAGTTACTCGGGACCCTACGGGGAGCTGTTTTTT.

This clonotype has ten or more counts. V gene TRBV7-2 combines with J gene TRBJ2-1; D ambiguous. This CDR3 contains 15 residues. Germline-derived CDR1 and CDR2 are SGHTA and FQGNSA. Trimming cost V 5 bases and J 5 bases, with 16 bases left between them. CDR3 sequence reads: CASSPALGTDNEQFF. CDR3 nucleotide sequence: TGTGCCAGCAGCCCAGCATTAGGAACGGACAATGAGCAGTTCTTC.

The rearrangement links TRBV11-3 to TRBJ1-2; no clear D gene. Germline CDR1 SGHNT, CDR2 YENEEA. The CDR3 loop spans 14 amino acids. The V gene lost 5 bases and the J gene lost 3 bases, with 13 bases spanning the gap. Here the CDR3 DNA reads TGTGCCAGCAGCCCCGGTGGGATGGACTATGGCTACACCTTC. This translates into CASSPGGMDYGYTF.

The rearrangement links TRBV21-1 to TRBJ1-1. TRBV21-1 counts as a pseudogene. The CDR3 length is 15 residues. The CDR3 nucleotides read TGTGCCAGCACCAGGGAGAGCCCCATGAACACTGAAGCTTTCTTT. Protein: CASTRESPMNTEAFF.

The genes are TRBV6-1 and TRBJ1-4; D unresolved. Germline V CDR1 and CDR2: MNHNS, SASEGT. CDR3 size: 15 residues. V was trimmed by 3 bases and J by 0 bases, leaving 8 bases between them. In DNA form, the CDR3 reads TGTGCCAGCAGTGACAGATTTGCAACTAATGAAAAACTGTTTTTT. Its translation is CASSDRFATNEKLFF.

The J gene is TRBJ1-2, the V gene TRBV20-1; the match to TRBD1 covers 7 bases. After removal of 5 bases from V and 5 bases from J, the junction contained 5 bases not matched to a gene. Germline CDR1 reads DFQATT; CDR2 reads SNEGSKA (reference sequence). The CDR3 sequence is 12 residues long. The DNA for the CDR3 is TGCAGTGCTCCAGGGGGACGTTATGGCTACACCTTC. Its protein is CSAPGGRYGYTF.

The chain joins TRBV20-1 to TRBJ2-3; no firm D call. Germline V lookup: CDR1 DFQATT, CDR2 SNEGSKA (reference sequence). Trimming took off 6 bases at V and 6 bases at J, with 10 bases between the two ends. The CDR3 length is 11 residues. The CDR3 DNA is TGCAGTGCCCCATACTTGGATACGCAGTATTTT. Translation: CSAPYLDTQYF.

This clonotype was found a few times. The rearrangement joins TRBV13 to TRBJ1-1; the D is unclear. This CDR3 spans 13 amino acids. Germline lookup yields CDR1 PRHDT and CDR2 FYEKMQ (reference sequence). Trimming took 4 bases from V and 6 from J, leaving 12 bases between them. CDR3 bases: TGTGCCAGCAGCTATAGGGTCAGGCCTGAAGCTTTCTTT. Protein product: CASSYRVRPEAFF.

This chain links TRBV10-3 with TRBJ2-7, with 8 bases that match TRBD1. CDR3 size: 16 residues. The germline V gene encodes CDR1 ENHRY and CDR2 SYGVKD. Trimming removed 0 bases from V and 0 bases from J; junction bases left unmatched: 4. The CDR3 here is CAISESTRGPSYEQYF. The CDR3 DNA sequence: TGTGCCATCAGTGAGTCGACCAGGGGGCCCTCCTACGAGCAGTACTTC.

Only one count was recorded for this clonotype. The chain employs TRBV9 and TRBJ2-3, with a weak D call TRBD1 (5 bases). Between the trimmed V and J ends, which lost 2 bases and 5 bases, there was a span of 12 bases. The CDR3 has 14 residues. Germline V gene lookup returns CDR1 SGDLS and CDR2 YYNGEE. This chain's CDR3 is CASSVQGSEDTQYF. The CDR3 DNA is TGTGCCAGCAGCGTCCAGGGTTCCGAAGATACGCAGTATTTT.

This clonotype came up a few times. The rearrangement links TRBV6-6 to TRBJ2-3, with D possibly TRBD2 on 5 matching bases. V shed 6 bases and J shed 3 bases, with 13 bases lying between them. CDR1 MNHNY and CDR2 SVGAGI come from the germline V gene (reference sequence). This CDR3 comprises 14 residues. CDR3 sequence (DNA): TGTGCCAGCAGATCAGGAGGTCTAACAGATACGCAGTATTTT. This translates into CASRSGGLTDTQYF.

This clonotype has more than one count but fewer than ten. V gene TRBV27 combines with J gene TRBJ1-5, with TRBD1 as a possible D gene (6 bases). Germline lookup yields CDR1 MNHEY and CDR2 SMNVEV (reference sequence). The CDR3 is made up of 16 amino acids. The V gene lost 5 bases and the J gene lost 3 bases, with 17 bases spanning the gap. The CDR3 DNA reads as TGTGCCAGCAGTCCCACTTCCAGGGGTTTCAATCAGCCCCAGCATTTT. Its translation is CASSPTSRGFNQPQHF.

With regard to this clonotype: A single base separates this from a much larger clone, so it may be a read error. The chain is built from TRBV11-2 and TRBJ1-2, with D hard to call. V was clipped by 7 bases and J by 8 bases, with 23 bases between them. Germline CDR1 and CDR2: SGHAT and FQNNGV. The CDR3 sequence is 15 residues long. The DNA for the CDR3 is TGTGCCAGCAACATTTTGGTTGGGATAGGGAACGGCTACACCTTC. Translated: CASNILVGIGNGYTF. The full variable domain, with the rest looked up from reference TRBV11-2 and TRBJ1-2, is EAGVAQSPRYKIIEKRQSVAFWCNPISGHATLYWYQQILGQGPKLLIQFQNNGVVDDSQLPKDRFSAERLKGVDSTLKIQPAKLEDSAVYLCASNILVGIGNGYTFGSGTRLTVV.

This clonotype was seen a single time. V is TRBV5-1 and J is TRBJ2-7, with a tentative D call TRBD1 (6 bases). The V gene's germline CDR1 is SGHRS and CDR2 YFSETQ. CDR3 length: 14 residues. V gave up 0 bases and J gave up 7 bases, with 14 bases separating them. The CDR3 region is CASSLDGAGEEQYF. The DNA of the CDR3 is TGCGCCAGCAGCTTGGATGGGGCAGGGGAAGAGCAGTACTTC.

The sample holds a few counts of this clonotype. This rearrangement joins TRBV2 to TRBJ2-2; D unresolved. Trimming removed 2 bases from V and 8 bases from J, with 12 bases in between. CDR3 size: 14 residues. Germline CDR1 and CDR2: SNHLY and FYNNEI. The CDR3 region has the DNA TGTGCCAGCAGTGAATGGAAGGGTTATGGGGAGCTGTTTTTT. As protein: CASSEWKGYGELFF.

This chain links TRBV20-1 with TRBJ2-4; no clear D gene. The V gene's germline CDR1 is DFQATT and CDR2 SNEGSKA (reference sequence). Trimming pared 6 bases from V and 0 bases from J, leaving 12 bases between. The CDR3 extends over 14 amino acids. This CDR3 is CSAMDGLAKNIQYF. The CDR3 DNA is TGCAGTGCCATGGACGGTTTAGCCAAAAACATTCAGTACTTC.

Remarks on this clonotype: At one end the junction does not follow the germline gene, possibly because of a read error. The gene calls are TRBV6-5 and TRBJ1-2; 7 bases fit TRBD1. In germline, CDR1 is MNHEY, CDR2 SVGAGI. The CDR3 runs to 15 residues. CDR3 DNA: TGTGCCAGCAGTTACTTCTCTGGAGGAGGGGGCGGCTACGCCTTC. Protein: CASSYFSGGGGGYAF.

V and J are TRBV28 and TRBJ1-1, with 7 nucleotides matching TRBD1. The germline V gene has CDR1 MDHEN and CDR2 SYDVKM. The CDR3 runs to 16 residues. V lost 3 bases and J lost 4; bases outside the gene matches: 11. The CDR3 reads CASSFRRYRGSTEAFF. Written as DNA, the CDR3 is TGTGCCAGCAGTTTTAGACGGTACAGGGGAAGCACTGAAGCTTTCTTT.

This clonotype was counted many times. This rearrangement joins TRBV5-1 to TRBJ2-5; no definite D call. The CDR3 loop spans 14 amino acids. Germline CDR1 is SGHRS and CDR2 is YFSETQ. V lost 3 bases to trimming and J lost 2 bases, with 11 bases between them. The CDR3 sequence: CASSSGDFQETQYF. The CDR3 DNA reads as TGCGCCAGCAGCTCGGGCGACTTTCAAGAGACCCAGTACTTC.

This clonotype was counted many times. The chain joins TRBV5-1 to TRBJ2-7, with a weak D call TRBD2 (6 bases). Germline assignment: CDR1 SGHRS and CDR2 YFSETQ. V lost 7 bases and J 2 bases, leaving 16 bases between the germline ends. CDR3 length: 14 amino acids. The CDR3 DNA sequence: TGCGCCAGCTTTAAGGCCGCGGGGCCCTACGAGCAGTACTTC. It translates to CASFKAAGPYEQYF.

The J gene is TRBJ1-4, the V gene TRBV2, with 7 bases aligning to TRBD1. The germline gives CDR1 SNHLY, CDR2 FYNNEI. The CDR3 runs 14 residues. With 6 bases clipped from V and 4 bases from J, the junction kept 5 bases outside the gene matches. The DNA for the CDR3 is TGTGCCAGCAGGGTTGACAGGGTTAATGAAAAACTGTTTTTT. This gives the protein CASRVDRVNEKLFF. The full variable domain, rest sourced from reference TRBV2 and TRBJ1-4, is EPEVTQTPSHQVTQMGQEVILRCVPISNHLYFYWYRQILGQKVEFLVSFYNNEISEKSEIFDDQFSVERPDGSNFTLKIRSTKLEDSAMYFCASRVDRVNEKLFFGSGTQLSVL.

This chain connects TRBV7-9 to TRBJ2-7; D is ambiguous. There are 16 residues in the CDR3. Germline V CDR1 and CDR2: SEHNR, FQNEAQ (reference sequence). V was trimmed by 1 base and J by 5 bases, leaving 18 bases between them. Here the CDR3 reads CASSLDFTGYRNEQYF. DNA for the CDR3: TGTGCCAGCAGCTTAGACTTCACGGGCTACCGAAACGAGCAGTACTTC.

This sequence joins TRBV7-2 and TRBJ2-5, with TRBD1 as a possible D gene (6 bases). Trimming took 5 bases from V and 4 from J, leaving 14 bases between them. This CDR3 is 14 amino acids long. CDR1 SGHTA and CDR2 FQGNSA come from the germline V gene. The DNA of the CDR3 is TGTGCCAGCAGCACAGGGAGTTTAAGAGAGACCCAGTACTTC. Its translation is CASSTGSLRETQYF.